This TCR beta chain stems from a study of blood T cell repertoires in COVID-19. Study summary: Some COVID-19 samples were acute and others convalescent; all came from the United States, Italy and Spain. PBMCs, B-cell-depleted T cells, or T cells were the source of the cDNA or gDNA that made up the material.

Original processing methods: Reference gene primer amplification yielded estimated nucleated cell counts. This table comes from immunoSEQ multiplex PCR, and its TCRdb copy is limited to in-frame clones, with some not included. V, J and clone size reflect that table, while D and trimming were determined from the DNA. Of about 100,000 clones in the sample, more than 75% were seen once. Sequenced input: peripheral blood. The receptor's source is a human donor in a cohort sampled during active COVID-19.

The CDR3 DNA is TGTGTGGGGGCCCATCAGCCCCAGCATTTT. Its protein is CVGAHQPQHF. The J gene is TRBJ1-5, the V gene TRBV30; TRBD1 might be the D (6 bases). The CDR3 length is 10 residues. Germline V gives CDR1 GTSNPN, CDR2 SVGIG (reference sequence).